This T cell receptor beta chain was recorded in a study of graft-versus-host responses after intestinal transplantation. Study in general: Recipients across the board were started on anti-thymocyte globulin induction, then kept on tacrolimus and steroids for approximately three years. Study results and caveats: Subjects displaying graft-donor T cell macrochimerism possessed elevated graft-versus-host to host-versus-graft clonal ratios inside allografts. Early post-transplant declines in HvG were associated with peak levels of circulating GvH clones. Present in recipient marrow, GvH clones included some that appeared first in ileum or blood.

Germline loops: CDR1 MNHEY, CDR2 SMNVEV (reference sequence). CDR3 length equals 13 residues. V shed 4 bases and J shed 1 base, with 5 bases lying between them. Turning to this clone: Its specificity is unknown.

Assay: immunoSEQ multiplex PCR; the TCRdb copy retains only in-frame clones and omits some. There are roughly 25,000 clones in the sample; 83% occur only once, and approximately 1.2% lies in the top ten. The receptor was derived from a human patient who received an intestinal transplant, so some T cells may come from the graft donor. V usage is TRBV27 and J usage is TRBJ1-5; D gene ambiguous. The sample was PBMCs, taken around 29 days after intestinal transplant. The CDR3 loop reads CASSSGSNQPQHF. CDR3 nucleotides: TGTGCCAGCAGTTCTGGAAGCAATCAGCCCCAGCATTTT.